This T cell receptor (beta chain) was documented in a study of response to subunit inactivated influenza vaccine. Trimming took off 0 bases at V and 4 bases at J, with 10 bases between the two ends. Germline CDR1 reads LNHNV; CDR2 reads YYDKDF (reference sequence). The CDR3 spans 15 residues. TCRdb re-derived calls from the RT-PCR reads in MiXCR, one entry per CDR3 protein. The sample shows roughly 500,000 distinct CDR3 sequences, more than 15% of them seen only once. The sample was CD4+ T cells sorted from PBMCs, taken around 25 months after vaccination. The clonotype originates from a man aged 45 to 70 who received an inactivated influenza vaccine. This chain joins TRBV15 and TRBJ2-4, with D tentatively TRBD1 or TRBD2 (5 bases each). The CDR3 nucleotides read TGTGCCACCAGCAGAGAAGGGACGGCTAAAAACATTCAGTACTTC. This codes for CATSREGTAKNIQYF.